The 25 T cell receptor beta chains below come from one sample, sequenced in a study of sequential checkpoint blockade in melanoma. Here immunoSEQ multiplex PCR was the method, and the copy in TCRdb shows in-frame clones only, minus some. The repertoire holds some 2,400 clones, about 16% seen once, with roughly 14% in the top ten. Treatment in this sample: randomized to nivolumab then ipilimumab (arm A) or the reverse (arm B). Here the sequenced sample was tumor tissue (inferred from file names), taken from a patient given nivolumab and ipilimumab in sequence. All receptors derive from a human donor with melanoma.

This clone has only a few counts. The genes are TRBV14 and TRBJ2-5; 11 bases line up with TRBD2. Germline CDR1 and CDR2: SGHDN and FVKESK. With V trimmed by 4 bases and J by 2 bases, 15 bases remained unmatched. The CDR3 length is 19 residues. CDR3 sequence reads: CASSRSTSGTVLRQETQYF. The CDR3 nucleotides read TGTGCCAGCAGCCGTTCGACTAGCGGGACCGTACTTAGACAAGAGACCCAGTACTTC.

This clone rates as medium-sized (0.01 to 0.1%). The chain has TRBV9 and TRBJ2-7; D unclear. Germline CDR1 is SGDLS and CDR2 is YYNGEE. The CDR3 is 12 amino acids. Trimming removed 0 bases from V and 7 bases from J, with 8 bases in between. CDR3 sequence: CASSVGWGEQYF. As DNA, the CDR3 is TGTGCCAGCAGCGTAGGTTGGGGAGAGCAGTACTTC.

This clone has a handful of counts. V usage is TRBV11-3 and J usage is TRBJ2-1; TRBD2 matches 12 bases. The CDR3 contains 16 residues. Germline trimming cut 5 bases from V and 0 bases from J; bases unmatched to any gene: 2. Germline V lookup: CDR1 SGHNT, CDR2 YENEEA. CDR3 protein: CASSLTSGSSYNEQFF. The CDR3, as DNA: TGTGCCAGCAGCCTGACTAGCGGGAGCTCCTACAATGAGCAGTTCTTC.

This clone has only a few counts. The V gene is TRBV15, the J gene TRBJ1-3, with 10 bases lining up with TRBD1. CDR1 is LNHNV and CDR2 is YYDKDF in the germline V gene (reference sequence). This CDR3 spans 17 amino acids. Unmatched junction bases numbered 6, after V lost 2 bases and J lost 2 bases. CDR3 amino acids: CATSRSQDRGPGNTIYF. The CDR3 DNA reads as TGTGCCACCAGCAGATCACAAGACAGGGGGCCTGGAAACACCATATATTTT.

This clone counts as medium-sized. This chain connects TRBV6-8 to TRBJ2-2; 10 positions agree with TRBD2. Losses at the gene ends were 7 bases for V and 7 bases for J; bases not matched to a gene: 18. The V gene's germline CDR1 is MNHGY and CDR2 SAAAGT. The CDR3 sequence is 18 residues long. CDR3 sequence: CASNQGISGRSRSGELFF. The CDR3 region has the DNA TGTGCCAGCAATCAAGGGATTAGCGGGAGGTCCCGAAGCGGGGAGCTGTTTTTT.

Only a few counts were recorded for this clone. J is TRBJ1-4 and V is TRBV28, with TRBD1 matching 9 bases. With V trimmed by 3 bases and J by 7 bases, 9 bases remained unmatched. The CDR3 has 16 residues. Germline CDR1 is MDHEN and CDR2 is SYDVKM. CDR3 nucleotides: TGTGCCAGCAGTTTCCATACAGGGGGCGCAGGTGAAAAACTGTTTTTT. Protein: CASSFHTGGAGEKLFF.

In its sample, this clone is large. This chain joins TRBV9 and TRBJ2-5; 15 nucleotides match TRBD2. The trim removed 4 bases at V and 2 bases at J, leaving 3 bases unmatched. CDR1 and CDR2 from the germline V gene are SGDLS and YYNGEE. CDR3 length: 16 amino acids. The CDR3 protein is CASSRTSGRAQETQYF. For the CDR3, the DNA is TGTGCCAGCAGCAGGACTAGCGGGAGGGCACAAGAGACCCAGTACTTC.

V and J are TRBV28 and TRBJ2-5, with 8 bases lining up with TRBD1. The CDR3 has 13 residues. Germline trimming cut 6 bases from V and 5 bases from J; bases unmatched to any gene: 5. The germline V gene has CDR1 MDHEN and CDR2 SYDVKM. The CDR3 DNA reads TGTGCCAGCAGACCAGGGGGCTTGGAGACCCAGTACTTC. Amino acid sequence: CASRPGGLETQYF.

Only a few counts were recorded for this clone. J is TRBJ2-7 and V is TRBV11-3; tentatively, D is TRBD1 (6 bases). V lost 5 bases and J lost 0, with 14 bases in between. CDR1 and CDR2 from the germline V gene are SGHNT and YENEEA. This CDR3 region has 15 residues. CDR3 coding DNA: TGTGCCAGCAGCCCAAACAGGGCCTTCTCCTACGAGCAGTACTTC. Its protein is CASSPNRAFSYEQYF.

This clone was found many times. The J gene is TRBJ2-5, the V gene TRBV7-6, with 8 nucleotides matching TRBD2. Looked up from germline, CDR1 is SGHVS and CDR2 is FNYEAQ. The CDR3 extends over 17 amino acids. Losses at the gene ends were 8 bases for V and 4 bases for J; bases not matched to a gene: 18. CDR3 DNA: TGTGCCAGCGGATCTTTGCCCAGCGGGAGATGGGGAGAGACCCAGTACTTC. It specifies CASGSLPSGRWGETQYF.

The table lists this clone with a few counts. CDR3 bases: TGTGCCAGCAGTGACTCGAAGTTGAACGGGACAGGGCCTAAATTGTGGTACACAGATACGCAGTATTTT. Translating gives CASSDSKLNGTGPKLWYTDTQYF. The chain combines TRBV6-4 with TRBJ2-3, with 9 nucleotides matching TRBD1. CDR1 is MRHNA, CDR2 SNTAGT, per germline. The CDR3 consists of 23 residues. The trim removed 0 bases at V and 2 bases at J, leaving 24 bases unmatched.

This sequence joins TRBV18 and TRBJ2-2; 9 positions match TRBD2. J lost 2 bases, V lost 3 bases, and 7 bases had no gene match. Germline CDR1 reads KGHSH; CDR2 reads LQKENI. CDR3 length equals 17 residues. CDR3 nucleotide sequence: TGTGCCAGCTCACCCCGGCCGACTAGCGGAAACACCGGGGAGCTGTTTTTT. Protein product: CASSPRPTSGNTGELFF. Variable domain in full (rest from reference TRBV18 and TRBJ2-2): NAGVMQNPRHLVRRRGQEARLRCSPMKGHSHVYWYRQLPEEGLKFMVYLQKENIIDESGMPKERFSAEFPKEGPSILRIQQVVRGDSAAYFCASSPRPTSGNTGELFFGEGSRLTVL.

This clone was seen repeatedly, ten times or more. The chain joins TRBV11-3 to TRBJ2-1, with D perhaps matching TRBD1 or TRBD2 (5 bases each). The CDR3 totals 15 residues. Germline V gives CDR1 SGHNT, CDR2 YENEEA. V shed 0 bases and J shed 5 bases, with 11 bases lying between them. The CDR3 spells CASSLDGAGDNEQFF. The CDR3 region has the DNA TGTGCCAGCAGCTTAGACGGGGCCGGGGACAATGAGCAGTTCTTC.

The sample holds many counts of this clone. The chain couples TRBV9 to TRBJ2-3; TRBD1 matches at 10 bases. V shed 3 bases, J shed 7 bases, and the junction held 8 bases outside the gene matches. CDR1 and CDR2 (germline): SGDLS, YYNGEE. The length of the CDR3 is 15 residues. The CDR3 here is CASSARTGGAYTQYF. CDR3 DNA: TGTGCCAGCAGCGCTAGGACAGGGGGAGCCTATACGCAGTATTTT.

This clone was recorded only once. V and J are TRBV29-1 and TRBJ1-3; TRBD1 might be the D (6 bases). The CDR3 consists of 15 residues. Germline-derived CDR1 and CDR2 are SQVTM and ANQGSEA. V was trimmed by 7 bases and J by 0 bases, leaving 16 bases between them. CDR3 protein: CSGRTDAPSGNTIYF. The CDR3 DNA follows: TGCAGCGGTCGGACAGACGCTCCCTCTGGAAACACCATATATTTT.

This clone was detected many times. The rearrangement uses TRBV7-5 and TRBJ2-3; TRBD1 reflects the table's D call only, with no check against the DNA. TRBV7-5 is a pseudogene segment. The CDR3 covers 14 residues. CDR3: CASSYQVVLDTQYF. The CDR3 bases are TGTGCCAGCAGCTACCAGGTCGTCTTAGATACGCAGTATTTT.

This clone was detected a few times. The chain uses TRBV6-8 and TRBJ2-3, with 11 positions matching TRBD2. Per the germline V gene, CDR1 is MNHGY and CDR2 is SAAAGT. V lost 7 bases to trimming and J lost 0 bases; unmatched junction nucleotides: 3. The CDR3 is 15 amino acids. CDR3 sequence reads: CASTRTSGSTDTQYF. The CDR3 nucleotides are TGTGCCAGCACCCGGACTAGCGGGAGCACAGATACGCAGTATTTT.

This clone was counted only a few times. The CDR3, as DNA: TGTGCCAGCAGGGGGACAGCTTCAGACTCTGGAAACACCATATATTTT. Translating gives CASRGTASDSGNTIYF. J is TRBJ1-3 and V is TRBV28, with TRBD1 identical over 7 bases. J gave up 0 bases and V 6 bases, and 8 bases lay outside the gene matches. The CDR3 has 16 amino acids. Germline CDR1 MDHEN, CDR2 SYDVKM.

The chain joins TRBV6-8 to TRBJ2-1; 7 nucleotides line up with TRBD1. The length of the CDR3 is 16 residues. Germline V CDR1 and CDR2: MNHGY, SAAAGT. Losses at the gene ends were 0 bases for V and 8 bases for J; bases not matched to a gene: 10. CDR3 protein: CASSYSTGVFGDEQFF. The DNA of the CDR3 is TGTGCCAGCAGTTACTCAACAGGGGTATTTGGCGATGAGCAGTTCTTC.

The gene calls are TRBV5-1 and TRBJ2-7, with 9 bases identical to TRBD1. The CDR3 runs 14 residues. The J segment lost 5 bases and the V segment lost 4 bases, leaving 7 bases of the junction unmatched. CDR1 SGHRS and CDR2 YFSETQ come from the germline V gene. CDR3 in DNA: TGCGCCAGCAGCCGGGACAGGGAATGGCACGAGCAGTACTTC. This gives the protein CASSRDREWHEQYF.

This clone was picked up a small number of times. The chain joins TRBV27 to TRBJ1-2, with a possible D match to TRBD1 (5 bases). Between the trimmed V and J ends, which lost 1 base and 8 bases, there was a span of 11 bases. Per germline, CDR1 MNHEY and CDR2 SMNVEV (reference sequence). This CDR3 region has 13 residues. As DNA, the CDR3 is TGTGCCAGCAGTTTATATGAGGGGCGAGGCTACACCTTC. Translation gives CASSLYEGRGYTF.

This clone is medium-sized. The chain recombines TRBV9 with TRBJ2-7; 8 bases align to TRBD2. This CDR3 is built from 16 residues. The trim removed 3 bases at V and 7 bases at J, leaving 15 bases unmatched. The germline V gene encodes CDR1 SGDLS and CDR2 YYNGEE. Written as DNA, the CDR3 is TGTGCCAGCAGCGCCTCCGGGCCAGCGGGAGTAAGTGAGCAGTACTTC. Translation gives CASSASGPAGVSEQYF.

V gene TRBV7-7 combines with J gene TRBJ2-7; 7 positions agree with TRBD2. Germline V gene sequence: CDR1 SSHAT, CDR2 FNYEAQ (reference sequence). V lost 5 bases, J lost 5 bases, and 18 bases stayed unmatched. The CDR3 is 17 amino acids. The CDR3 region is CASSPGRAGLLPNEQYF. The CDR3 coding sequence is TGTGCCAGCAGCCCGGGAAGGGCGGGACTACTTCCTAACGAGCAGTACTTC.

This clone was seen more than once but under ten times. The gene calls are TRBV28 and TRBJ1-5; 7 bases match TRBD1. V shed 4 bases and J 3 bases; nucleotides not matched to a gene: 9. Germline assignment: CDR1 MDHEN and CDR2 SYDVKM. This CDR3 spans 16 amino acids. CDR3 bases: TGTGCCAGCAGTTCAGAACAGGGGTCTTACAATCAGCCCCAGCATTTT. Translation gives CASSSEQGSYNQPQHF.

The V call is TRBV28, the J call TRBJ2-2; no reliable D call. The CDR3 has 13 amino acids. Trimming left V 7 bases short and J 1 base short, with 7 bases between. Per germline, CDR1 MDHEN and CDR2 SYDVKM. The CDR3 DNA sequence: TGTGCCAGCACCACAAGGAACACCGGGGAGCTGTTTTTT. Protein product: CASTTRNTGELFF.